This TCR beta chain was recorded in a study of cytomegalovirus exposure and HLA in healthy donors. In the study overall: Across 350 to 400 genotyped donors, 65% to 90% landed in the Caucasian-associated ancestry cluster.

On this clone: Its cognate antigen is unknown.

Study-level results: Productive rates of about 90% or about 30% were seen for most TCR beta V segments in an earlier analysis. The study listed 150 to 200 cytomegalovirus-associated TCR beta chains.

Amplification used 60 Vbeta primers and 13 Jbeta primers. The data were produced by immunoSEQ multiplex PCR, yet TCRdb's version contains in-frame clones alone and is incomplete. The sample shows 150,000 to 200,000 clones, 75% to 90% of them seen only once. The donors (healthy individuals) were bone marrow donors. Germline CDR1 is MNHNY and CDR2 is SVGAGI (reference sequence). J gave up 4 bases and V 7 bases, and 8 bases lay outside the gene matches. This CDR3 contains 15 residues. The receptor was isolated from a girl aged 10-17 years in good health and CMV-seropositive. Sequencing was done on a sample of PBMCs. The chain recombines TRBV6-6 with TRBJ2-5, with 11 bases that match TRBD1. This CDR3 reads CASILDRGLSETQYF. The CDR3 DNA sequence: TGTGCCAGCATCCTGGACAGGGGGCTATCAGAGACCCAGTACTTC.